This T cell receptor beta chain was retrieved from a study of blood T cell repertoires in COVID-19. V was pared by 0 bases and J by 6 bases, with 6 bases between. The CDR3 extends over 14 amino acids. Germline V CDR1 and CDR2: MNHEY, SVGAGI. Assay used: immunoSEQ multiplex PCR; TCRdb lists only in-frame clones, some missing. Of approximately 180,000 clones listed, 80% to 90% are singletons. The age range of participants was about 18 to 100 years, with residence in fewer than 25 US areas. Self-reported history from a screening survey and questionnaire set each donor's cohort. The specimen was PBMCs or T cells enriched from blood (not recorded which). The rearrangement uses TRBV6-5 and TRBJ1-6; no clear D gene. The sequence came from a man aged 45-65 years who had recovered from COVID-19. CDR3 region: CASSYSEGNSPLHF. In DNA form, the CDR3 reads TGTGCCAGCAGTTACTCGGAGGGTAATTCACCCCTCCACTTT.